This TCR beta chain originates from a study of blood T cells in healthy people across ages. Across the whole study: Researchers report that template switching captured about one barcoded beta molecule per two T cells. Overall study results and limits: Researchers report that TCR beta diversity correlated strongly with naive T cell percentage. Across the age range, TCR beta diversity per million T cells fell in a roughly linear way.

The CDR3 sequence is 15 residues long. Trimming took 1 base from V and 12 from J, leaving 21 bases between them. CDR1 SEHNR and CDR2 FQNEAQ come from the germline V gene (reference sequence). With a J-beta primer mix and a sample-barcoded 5' primer, a second PCR ran 7 to 11 cycles. TCRdb passed the 5' RACE reads through MiXCR, listing each CDR3 protein once. Of about 970,000 distinct CDR3 sequences listed, approximately 50% were seen once; the top ten hold about 20%. As concerns this clonotype: The antigen is undetermined.

Every donor provided roughly 10 milliliters of peripheral blood. Sample: blood. The sequence came from a woman in her sixties in good health. The chain has TRBV7-9 and TRBJ1-1; D perhaps matches TRBD1 (5 bases). This CDR3 reads CASSLDGWGTPGTFF. DNA of the CDR3: TGTGCCAGCAGCTTAGATGGCTGGGGGACGCCAGGAACTTTCTTT.